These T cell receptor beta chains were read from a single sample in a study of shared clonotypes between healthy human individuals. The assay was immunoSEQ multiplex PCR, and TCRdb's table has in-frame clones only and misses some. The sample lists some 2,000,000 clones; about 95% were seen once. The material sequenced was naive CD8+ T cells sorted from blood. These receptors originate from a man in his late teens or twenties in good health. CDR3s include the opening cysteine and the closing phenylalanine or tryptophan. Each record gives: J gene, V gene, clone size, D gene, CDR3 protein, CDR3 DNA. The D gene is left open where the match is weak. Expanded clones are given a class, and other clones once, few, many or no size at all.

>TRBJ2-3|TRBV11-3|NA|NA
CASSPRDSGTDTQYF
TGTGCCAGCAGCCCCCGGGACTCTGGCACAGATACGCAGTATTTT
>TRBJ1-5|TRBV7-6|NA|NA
CASSLGPGAAQPQHF
TGTGCCAGCAGCTTAGGCCCCGGGGCTGCTCAGCCCCAGCATTTT
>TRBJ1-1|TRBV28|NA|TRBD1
CASSLISTGGTEAFF
TGTGCCAGCAGCCTAATCTCGACAGGGGGGACTGAAGCTTTCTTT
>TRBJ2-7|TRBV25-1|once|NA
CASRALGDPPYEQYF
TGTGCCAGCAGGGCGCTCGGGGACCCCCCCTACGAGCAGTACTTC
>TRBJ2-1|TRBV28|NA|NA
CASSFSGGFGSYNEQFF
TGTGCCAGCAGTTTTTCGGGGGGCTTCGGCTCCTACAATGAGCAGTTCTTC
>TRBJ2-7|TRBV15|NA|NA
CATSREDAQGESYEQYF
TGTGCCACCAGCAGAGAGGATGCGCAGGGCGAGTCCTACGAGCAGTACTTC
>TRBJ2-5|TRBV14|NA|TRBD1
CASSGTVEETQYF
TGTGCCAGCAGCGGGACAGTTGAAGAGACCCAGTACTTC
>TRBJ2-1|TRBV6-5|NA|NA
CATRGHYPSDEQFF
TGTGCCACCCGAGGACATTACCCTAGTGATGAGCAGTTCTTC
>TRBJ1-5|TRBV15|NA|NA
CATSRSFPDGLYGNQPQHF
TGTGCCACCAGCCGAAGTTTTCCGGACGGCCTTTATGGCAATCAGCCCCAGCATTTT
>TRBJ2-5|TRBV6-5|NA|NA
CASSYSPGAQETQYF
TGTGCCAGCAGTTATTCTCCAGGGGCACAAGAGACCCAGTACTTC
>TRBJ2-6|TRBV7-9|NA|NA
CASSQFNSVWANVLTF
TGTGCCAGCAGCCAATTTAACAGTGTTTGGGCCAACGTCCTGACTTTC
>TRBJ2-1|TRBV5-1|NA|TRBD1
CASNPFQGAYNEQFF
TGCGCCAGCAATCCATTCCAGGGGGCTTACAATGAGCAGTTCTTC
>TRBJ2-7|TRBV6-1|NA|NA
CASSEVGAGYEQYF
TGTGCCAGCAGTGAAGTGGGGGCGGGCTACGAGCAGTACTTC
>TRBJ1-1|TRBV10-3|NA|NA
CAISEDSFGATEAFF
TGTGCCATCAGTGAGGACAGTTTCGGGGCCACTGAAGCTTTCTTT
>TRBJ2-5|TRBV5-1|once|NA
CASSLVEVSVFQETQYF
TGCGCCAGCAGCTTGGTGGAAGTTAGCGTTTTCCAAGAGACCCAGTACTTC
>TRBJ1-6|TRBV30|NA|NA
CAWSVLGRSFGNSPLHF
TGTGCCTGGAGTGTACTGGGGCGGAGCTTTGGTAATTCACCCCTCCACTTT
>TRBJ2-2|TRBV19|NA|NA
CASSLAGARGGELFF
TGTGCCAGTAGTCTGGCGGGGGCCCGGGGCGGGGAGCTGTTTTTT
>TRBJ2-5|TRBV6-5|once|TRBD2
CASTETSDRTQYF
TGTGCCAGCACCGAGACTAGCGATCGCACCCAGTACTTC
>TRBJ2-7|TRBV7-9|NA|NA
CASSLGNGGVGEQYF
TGTGCCAGCAGCTTAGGGAACGGGGGAGTCGGGGAGCAGTACTTC
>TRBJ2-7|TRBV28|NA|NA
CASSGQGLAYEQYF
TGTGCCAGCAGTGGGCAGGGATTAGCCTACGAGCAGTACTTC
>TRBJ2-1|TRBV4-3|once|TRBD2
CASSQEGLAGYNEQFF
TGCGCCAGCAGCCAAGAAGGACTAGCGGGATACAATGAGCAGTTCTTC
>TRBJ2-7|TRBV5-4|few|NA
CASTHPTESSYEQYF
TGTGCCAGCACCCATCCGACAGAGAGCTCCTACGAGCAGTACTTC
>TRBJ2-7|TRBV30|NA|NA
CAWDLTAGSYEQYF
TGTGCCTGGGACCTCACGGCAGGGTCCTACGAGCAGTACTTC
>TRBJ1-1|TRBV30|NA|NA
CAWSNPGVTEAFF
TGTGCCTGGAGTAATCCGGGGGTCACTGAAGCTTTCTTT
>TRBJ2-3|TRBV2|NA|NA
CASSYDPGDTQYF
TGTGCCAGCTCCTACGACCCCGGAGATACGCAGTATTTT
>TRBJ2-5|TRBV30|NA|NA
CAWSVFGGDGETQYF
TGTGCCTGGAGTGTTTTTGGGGGAGATGGAGAGACCCAGTACTTC
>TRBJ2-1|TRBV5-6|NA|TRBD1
CASSLTGQGVRNEQFF
TGTGCCAGCAGCTTGACTGGACAGGGGGTAAGGAATGAGCAGTTCTTC
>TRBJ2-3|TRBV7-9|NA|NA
CASSSISDTQYF
TGTGCCAGCAGCTCCATCTCCGATACGCAGTATTTT
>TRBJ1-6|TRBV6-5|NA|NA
CASSFFGPDNSPLHF
TGTGCCAGCAGTTTCTTTGGCCCTGACAATTCACCCCTCCACTTT
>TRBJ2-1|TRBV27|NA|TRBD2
CASSLLAGPYNEQFF
TGTGCCAGCAGTTTACTAGCGGGCCCCTACAATGAGCAGTTCTTC
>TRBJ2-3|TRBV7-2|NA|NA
CASSLVGFAEDTQYF
TGTGCCAGCAGCTTAGTCGGCTTTGCTGAGGATACGCAGTATTTT
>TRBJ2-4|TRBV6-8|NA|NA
CASPPLRGAKNIQYF
TGTGCCAGTCCCCCATTGCGGGGAGCCAAAAACATTCAGTACTTC
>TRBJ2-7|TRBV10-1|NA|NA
CASSDRSSYEQYF
TGCGCCAGCTCCGACAGGAGCTCCTACGAGCAGTACTTC
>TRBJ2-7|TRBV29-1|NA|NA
CSVEGASYEQYF
TGCAGCGTTGAGGGCGCCTCCTACGAGCAGTACTTC
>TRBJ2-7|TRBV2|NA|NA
CASSPQDSYEQYF
TGTGCCAGCAGCCCCCAGGACTCCTACGAGCAGTACTTC
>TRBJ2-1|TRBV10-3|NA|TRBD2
CAISESQGGNEQFF
TGTGCCATCAGTGAGAGTCAGGGAGGGAATGAGCAGTTCTTC
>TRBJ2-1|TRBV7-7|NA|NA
CASSPQYGQEQFF
TGTGCTAGCAGCCCGCAATACGGGCAAGAGCAGTTCTTC
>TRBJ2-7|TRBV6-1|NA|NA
CASSEAPLYYEQYF
TGTGCCAGCAGTGAAGCGCCTCTATACTACGAGCAGTACTTC
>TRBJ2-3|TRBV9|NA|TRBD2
CASSVEGGGLDTQYF
TGTGCCAGCAGCGTAGAGGGCGGGGGATTAGATACGCAGTATTTT
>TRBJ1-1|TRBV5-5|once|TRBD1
CASSWGDRGLGTEAFF
TGTGCCAGCAGCTGGGGTGACAGGGGGCTGGGGACTGAAGCTTTCTTT
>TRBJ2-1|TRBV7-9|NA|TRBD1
CASTASGTGFYNEQFF
TGTGCCAGCACGGCTTCCGGGACAGGGTTCTACAATGAGCAGTTCTTC
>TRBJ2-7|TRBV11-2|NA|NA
CASSYDSTYEQYF
TGTGCCAGCAGCTATGACAGTACCTACGAGCAGTACTTC
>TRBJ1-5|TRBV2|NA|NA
CASSEGDGLVDPQHF
TGTGCCAGCAGTGAAGGGGACGGTCTGGTTGATCCCCAGCATTTT
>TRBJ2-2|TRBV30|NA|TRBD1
CAWRGQGINTGELFF
TGTGCCTGGAGGGGACAGGGGATCAACACCGGGGAGCTGTTTTTT